This TCR beta chain comes out of a study of blood T cell repertoires in COVID-19. Overall study context: Sites in the United States, Italy and Spain provided acute and convalescent COVID-19 samples. PBMCs, B-cell-depleted T cells, or T cells provided the cDNA or gDNA that made up the material.

Original methodology: Counts of nucleated cells, estimated from reference gene primer amplification, were obtained. Measured with immunoSEQ multiplex PCR; TCRdb has only the in-frame clones, and not every one. That table furnishes V, J and clone size, whereas the DNA furnished D and trimming. The profile shows approximately 400,000 clones, roughly four fifths of them singletons. The receptor was derived from a human donor with acute or convalescent COVID-19. The donor label of this sample is uncertain. The specimen sequenced was peripheral blood.

CDR3 bases: TGTGCCAGCAGCTTAGGCGGGAGGGTAGAGACCCAGTACTTC. This codes for CASSLGGRVETQYF. The V call is TRBV7-8, the J call TRBJ2-5; 9 nucleotides align to TRBD2. From germline, CDR1 is SGHVS and CDR2 FQNEAQ. The CDR3 has 14 residues. Trimming took 1 base from V and 4 from J; bases not matched to a gene: 1.